This T cell receptor (beta chain) was captured by sequencing in a study of T cell repertoires in aging, cancer and after chemotherapy. Relative to its sample, this clonotype is medium-sized (0.01 to 0.1%). Multiplex touch-down PCR with TRB-A/B primers amplified rearranged V-D-J TRB sequences. A single record per CDR3 protein comes from TCRdb applying MiXCR to the multiplex PCR reads. The sample records some 3,000 distinct CDR3 sequences, approximately 20% being singletons. The template was genomic DNA from peripheral blood, not RNA. Germline V gene sequence: CDR1 DFQATT, CDR2 SNEGSKA (reference sequence). The CDR3 contains 16 residues. V was cut by 3 bases and J by 4 bases, with 21 bases left in between.

This receptor was identified in a human donor with a solid tumor. The material sequenced was blood. The chain joins TRBV20-1 to TRBJ1-2, with D possibly being TRBD1 (5 bases). The CDR3 DNA sequence: TGCAGTGCTAGCCGCCTCAGGGAACCCTCCACCTATGGCTACACCTTC. It yields the protein CSASRLREPSTYGYTF.